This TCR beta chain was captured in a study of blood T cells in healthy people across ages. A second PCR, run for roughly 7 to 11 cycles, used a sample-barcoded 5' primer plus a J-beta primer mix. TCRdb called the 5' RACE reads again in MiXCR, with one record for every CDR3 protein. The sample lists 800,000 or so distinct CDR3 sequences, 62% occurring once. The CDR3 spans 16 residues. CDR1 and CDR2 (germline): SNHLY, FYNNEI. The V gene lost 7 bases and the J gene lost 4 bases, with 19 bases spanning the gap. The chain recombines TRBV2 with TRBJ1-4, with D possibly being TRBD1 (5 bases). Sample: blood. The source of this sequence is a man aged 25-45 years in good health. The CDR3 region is CASIAGSGIVNEKLFF. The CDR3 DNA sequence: TGTGCCAGCATCGCAGGGTCCGGGATTGTTAATGAAAAACTGTTTTTT.